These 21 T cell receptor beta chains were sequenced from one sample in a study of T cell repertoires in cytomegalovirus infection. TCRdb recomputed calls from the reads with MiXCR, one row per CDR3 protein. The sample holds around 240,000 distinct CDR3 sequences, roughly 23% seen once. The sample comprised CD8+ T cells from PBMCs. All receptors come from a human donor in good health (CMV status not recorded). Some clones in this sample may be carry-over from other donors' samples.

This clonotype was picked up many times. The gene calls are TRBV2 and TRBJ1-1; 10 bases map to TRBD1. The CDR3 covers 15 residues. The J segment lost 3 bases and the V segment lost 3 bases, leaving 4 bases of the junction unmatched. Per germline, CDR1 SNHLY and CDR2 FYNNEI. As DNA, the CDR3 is TGTGCCAGCAGTGAGGGCGGACAGGGGGACACTGAAGCTTTCTTT. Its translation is CASSEGGQGDTEAFF.

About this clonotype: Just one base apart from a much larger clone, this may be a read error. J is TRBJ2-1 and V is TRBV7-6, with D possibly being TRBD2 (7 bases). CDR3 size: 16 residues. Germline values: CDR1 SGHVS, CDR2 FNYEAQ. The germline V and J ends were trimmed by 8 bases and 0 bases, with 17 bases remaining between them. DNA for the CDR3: TGTGCCAGCGGCTCTTGGGAGGGGGACTCCTACAATGAGCAGTTCTTC. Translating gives CASGSWEGDSYNEQFF.

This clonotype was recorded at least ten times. The CDR3 reads CASSLDPGGYEQYF. The CDR3 DNA follows: TGTGCCAGCAGCTTAGATCCAGGGGGATACGAGCAGTACTTC. This rearrangement joins TRBV7-2 to TRBJ2-7, with TRBD1 matching 7 bases. The J segment lost 4 bases and the V segment lost 1 base, leaving 4 bases of the junction unmatched. This CDR3 spans 14 amino acids. Germline V gene lookup returns CDR1 SGHTA and CDR2 FQGNSA.

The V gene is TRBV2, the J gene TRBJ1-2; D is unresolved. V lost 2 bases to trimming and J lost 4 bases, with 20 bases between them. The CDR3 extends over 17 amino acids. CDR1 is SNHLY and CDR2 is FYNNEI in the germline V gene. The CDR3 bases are TGTGCCAGCAGTGAACGGTCAGCAGCTGCCCCAGTCTATGGCTACACCTTC. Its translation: CASSERSAAAPVYGYTF. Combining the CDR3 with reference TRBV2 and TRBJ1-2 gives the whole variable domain EPEVTQTPSHQVTQMGQEVILRCVPISNHLYFYWYRQILGQKVEFLVSFYNNEISEKSEIFDDQFSVERPDGSNFTLKIRSTKLEDSAMYFCASSERSAAAPVYGYTFGSGTRLTVV.

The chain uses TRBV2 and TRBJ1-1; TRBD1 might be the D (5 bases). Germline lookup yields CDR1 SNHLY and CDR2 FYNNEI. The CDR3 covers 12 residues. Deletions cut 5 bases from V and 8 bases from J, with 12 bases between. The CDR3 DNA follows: TGTGCCAGCAGTTCTAGACAGAGCGAAGCTTTCTTT. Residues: CASSSRQSEAFF.

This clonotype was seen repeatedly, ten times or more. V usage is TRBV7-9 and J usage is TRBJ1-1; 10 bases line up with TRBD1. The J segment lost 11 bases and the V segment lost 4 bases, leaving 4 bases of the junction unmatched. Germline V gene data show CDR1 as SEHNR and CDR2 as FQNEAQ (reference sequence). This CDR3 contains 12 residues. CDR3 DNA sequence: TGTGCCAGCAGCTCTAGGACAGGGGGGGCTTTCTTT. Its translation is CASSSRTGGAFF.

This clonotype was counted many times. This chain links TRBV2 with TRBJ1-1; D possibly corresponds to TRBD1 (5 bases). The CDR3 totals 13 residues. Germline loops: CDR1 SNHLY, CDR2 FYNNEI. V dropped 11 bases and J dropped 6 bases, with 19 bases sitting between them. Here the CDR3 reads CAEAWGGSSEAFF. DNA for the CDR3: TGTGCCGAAGCCTGGGGCGGAAGTTCTGAAGCTTTCTTT.

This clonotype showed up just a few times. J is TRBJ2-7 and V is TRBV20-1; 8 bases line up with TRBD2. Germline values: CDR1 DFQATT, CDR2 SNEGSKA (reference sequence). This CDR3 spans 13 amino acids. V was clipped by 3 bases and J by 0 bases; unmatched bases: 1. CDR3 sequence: CSARRGASYEQYF. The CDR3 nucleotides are TGCAGTGCTAGGCGGGGGGCCTCCTACGAGCAGTACTTC.

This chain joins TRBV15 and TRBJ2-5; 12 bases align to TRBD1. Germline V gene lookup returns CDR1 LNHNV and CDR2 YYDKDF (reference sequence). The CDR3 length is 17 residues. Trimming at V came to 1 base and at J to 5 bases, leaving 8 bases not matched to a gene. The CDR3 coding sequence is TGTGCCACCAGCAGAGCCAGGCGGGACAGGGGGCAGGAGACCCAGTACTTC. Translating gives CATSRARRDRGQETQYF.

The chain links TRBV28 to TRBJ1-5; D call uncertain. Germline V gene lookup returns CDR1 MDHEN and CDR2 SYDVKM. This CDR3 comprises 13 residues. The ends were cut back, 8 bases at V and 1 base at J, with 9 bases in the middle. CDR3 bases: TGTGCCAGCGCAACAAGGAGCAATCAGCCCCAGCATTTT. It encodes CASATRSNQPQHF.

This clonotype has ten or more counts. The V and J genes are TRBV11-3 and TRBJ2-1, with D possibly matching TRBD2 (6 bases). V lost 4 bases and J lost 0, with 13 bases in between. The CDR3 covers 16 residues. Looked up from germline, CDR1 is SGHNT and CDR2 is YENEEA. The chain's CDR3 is CASSSRAGISYNEQFF. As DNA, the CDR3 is TGTGCCAGCAGCTCTCGGGCGGGGATCTCCTACAATGAGCAGTTCTTC.

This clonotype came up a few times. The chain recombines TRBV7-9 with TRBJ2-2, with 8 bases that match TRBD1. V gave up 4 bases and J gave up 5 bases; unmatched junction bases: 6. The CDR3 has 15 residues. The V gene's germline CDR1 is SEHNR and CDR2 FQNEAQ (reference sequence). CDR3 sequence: CASSSGTGWTGELFF. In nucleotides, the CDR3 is TGTGCCAGCAGCTCGGGGACAGGTTGGACCGGGGAGCTGTTTTTT.

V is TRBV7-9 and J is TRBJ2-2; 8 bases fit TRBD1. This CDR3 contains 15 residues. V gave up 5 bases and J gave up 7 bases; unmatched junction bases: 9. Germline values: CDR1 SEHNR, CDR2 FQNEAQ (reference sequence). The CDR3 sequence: CASSPWTGNNGELFF. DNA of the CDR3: TGTGCCAGCAGCCCATGGACAGGGAATAACGGGGAGCTGTTTTTT.

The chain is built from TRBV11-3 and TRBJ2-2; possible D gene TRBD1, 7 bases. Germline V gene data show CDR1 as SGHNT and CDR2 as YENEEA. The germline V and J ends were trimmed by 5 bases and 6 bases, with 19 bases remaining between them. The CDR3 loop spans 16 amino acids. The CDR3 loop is CASSPRRGAGAGELFF. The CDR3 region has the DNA TGTGCCAGCAGCCCACGCAGGGGGGCCGGCGCCGGGGAGCTGTTTTTT.

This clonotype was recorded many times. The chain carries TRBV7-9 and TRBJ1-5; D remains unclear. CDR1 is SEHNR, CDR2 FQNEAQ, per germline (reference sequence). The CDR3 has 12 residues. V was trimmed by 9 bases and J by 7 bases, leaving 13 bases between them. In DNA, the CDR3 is TGTGCCAGTAGGAATGAGGGCCAGCCCCAGCATTTT. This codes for CASRNEGQPQHF.

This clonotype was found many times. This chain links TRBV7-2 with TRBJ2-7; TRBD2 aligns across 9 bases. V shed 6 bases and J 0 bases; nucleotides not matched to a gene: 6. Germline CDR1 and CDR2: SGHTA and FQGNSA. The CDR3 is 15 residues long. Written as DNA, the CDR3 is TGTGCCAGCAGATACGCTAGCGGGGACTCCTACGAGCAGTACTTC. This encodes CASRYASGDSYEQYF. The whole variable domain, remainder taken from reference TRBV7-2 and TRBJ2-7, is GAGVSQSPSNKVTEKGKDVELRCDPISGHTALYWYRQSLGQGLEFLIYFQGNSAPDKSGLPSDRFSAERTGGSVSTLTIQRTQQEDSAVYLCASRYASGDSYEQYFGPGTRLTVT.

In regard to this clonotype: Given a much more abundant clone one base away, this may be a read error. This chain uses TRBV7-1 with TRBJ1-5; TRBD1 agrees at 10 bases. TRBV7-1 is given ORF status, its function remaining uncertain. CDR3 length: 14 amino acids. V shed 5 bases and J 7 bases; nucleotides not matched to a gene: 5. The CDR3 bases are TGTGCCAGCAGCCTGGACAGGGGGAGGCAGCCCCAGCATTTT. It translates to CASSLDRGRQPQHF.

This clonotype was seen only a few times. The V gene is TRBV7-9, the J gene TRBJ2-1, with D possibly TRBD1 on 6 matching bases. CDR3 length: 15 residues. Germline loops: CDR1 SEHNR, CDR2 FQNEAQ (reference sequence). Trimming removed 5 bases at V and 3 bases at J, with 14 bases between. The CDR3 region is CASSDRDTVYNEQFF. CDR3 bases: TGTGCCAGCAGCGACCGGGACACCGTCTACAATGAGCAGTTCTTC.

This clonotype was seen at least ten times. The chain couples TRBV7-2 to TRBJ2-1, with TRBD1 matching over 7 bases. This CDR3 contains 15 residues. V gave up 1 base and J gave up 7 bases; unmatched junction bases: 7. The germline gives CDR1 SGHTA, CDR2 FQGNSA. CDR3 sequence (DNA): TGTGCCAGCAGCTTAGGAGGGGGACAGCTAAATGAGCAGTTCTTC. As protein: CASSLGGGQLNEQFF.

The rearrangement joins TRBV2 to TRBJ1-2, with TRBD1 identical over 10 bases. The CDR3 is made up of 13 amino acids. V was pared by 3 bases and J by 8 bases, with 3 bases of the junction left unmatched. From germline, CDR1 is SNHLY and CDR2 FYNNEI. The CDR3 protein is CASSETGGSGYTF. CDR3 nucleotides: TGTGCCAGCAGTGAGACAGGGGGCAGCGGCTACACCTTC.

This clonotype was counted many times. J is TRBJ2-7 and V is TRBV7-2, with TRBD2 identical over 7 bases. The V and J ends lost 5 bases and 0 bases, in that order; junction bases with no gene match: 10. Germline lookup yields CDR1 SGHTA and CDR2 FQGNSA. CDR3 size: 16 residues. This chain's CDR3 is CASSQKRGLSSYEQYF. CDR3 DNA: TGTGCCAGCAGCCAGAAGCGGGGCTTGAGCTCCTACGAGCAGTACTTC.